This T cell receptor beta chain appears in the sequencing data of a study of blood T cell repertoires in COVID-19. About the research overall: Some COVID-19 samples were acute and others convalescent; all came from the United States, Italy and Spain.

The repertoire was sequenced with immunoSEQ multiplex PCR; TCRdb's copy has only in-frame clones and lacks some. Of 250,000 to 300,000 clones listed, 75% to 90% are singletons. Germline CDR1 and CDR2: KGHSH and LQKENI. The CDR3 length is 13 residues. V shed 6 bases and J shed 7 bases, with 13 bases lying between them. While infection was still active, Seattle patients were enrolled and then followed longitudinally. The chain joins TRBV18 to TRBJ1-5; D not resolved. The specimen sequenced was peripheral blood. The TCR comes from a woman between 65 and 79 years old with COVID-19, enrolled during active disease. The CDR3 DNA sequence: TGTGCCAGCTCTCCGGGTCTCGGGCAGCCCCAGCATTTT. This sequence encodes CASSPGLGQPQHF.